The 30 T cell receptor beta chains listed next were all sequenced from one sample in a study of vaccination and CD4 T cells after COVID-19. The treatment was: approximately nine-day PBMC culture with coronavirus spike peptide pools or control peptides (ViraFEST assay). Their recognized antigens are unknown. Researchers used the Oncomine TCR Beta short-read assay to sequence DNA from cultured CD4+ T cells. TCRdb reprocessed the PCR reads with MiXCR, giving one entry per CDR3 protein. The sample consists of over 7,000 distinct CDR3 sequences, approximately 59% of them appearing once. The sample comprised CD4+ T cells from blood, cultured in vitro. The source of these receptors is a human donor who had recovered from COVID-19.

The genes are TRBV27 and TRBJ2-2, with D unclear. This CDR3 has 12 residues. Trimming took 3 bases from V and 7 from J, leaving 6 bases between them. Germline CDR1 is MNHEY and CDR2 is SMNVEV (reference sequence). CDR3 in amino acids: CASSFPSGELFF. CDR3 nucleotide sequence: TGTGCCAGCAGTTTCCCGAGCGGGGAGCTGTTTTTT.

The chain carries TRBV24-1 and TRBJ2-2; TRBD1 or TRBD2 may be the D gene (5 bases each). The CDR3 is 17 amino acids. The germline V and J ends were trimmed by 0 bases and 2 bases, with 12 bases remaining between them. Per the germline V gene, CDR1 is KGHDR and CDR2 is SFDVKD. The CDR3 here is CATSDLWDHSNTGELFF. The CDR3 nucleotides read TGTGCCACCAGTGATTTGTGGGACCACTCTAACACCGGGGAGCTGTTTTTT.

In its sample, this clonotype was seen once. V gene TRBV19 combines with J gene TRBJ1-2, with 9 nucleotides matching TRBD1. Germline loops: CDR1 LNHDA, CDR2 SQIVND (reference sequence). J lost 3 bases, V lost 5 bases, and 4 bases had no gene match. CDR3 length equals 14 residues. The CDR3 DNA is TGTGCCAGTAGTCCGACAGGGGGAGACTATGGCTACACCTTC. This translates into CASSPTGGDYGYTF. Full variable domain (missing parts from reference TRBV19 and TRBJ1-2): DGGITQSPKYLFRKEGQNVTLSCEQNLNHDAMYWYRQDPGQGLRLIYYSQIVNDFQKGDIAEGYSVSREKKESFPLTVTSAQKNPTAFYLCASSPTGGDYGYTFGSGTRLTVV.

In this sample, this clonotype turned up a few times. The CDR3 spells CSASLSGGATDTQYF. The CDR3 coding sequence is TGCAGTGCTAGCCTGAGCGGGGGGGCTACAGATACGCAGTATTTT. This chain joins TRBV20-1 and TRBJ2-3; 10 bases line up with TRBD2. Per germline, CDR1 DFQATT and CDR2 SNEGSKA (reference sequence). The CDR3 extends over 15 amino acids. The V segment lost 3 bases and the J segment 3 bases; nucleotides outside the gene matches: 6.

This clonotype was observed a few times. The CDR3 sequence is CASSYSRNSYGYTF. CDR3 DNA sequence: TGTGCCAGCAGTTACTCGAGGAACAGTTATGGCTACACCTTC. The V call is TRBV6-2 or TRBV6-3, the J call TRBJ1-2, with D uncertain. V gave up 0 bases and J gave up 5 bases, with 10 bases separating them. CDR3 size: 14 residues. CDR1 is MNHEY and CDR2 is SVGEGT in the germline V gene.

Turning to this clonotype: Mismatch with germline at one junction end may stem from a read error. The chain has TRBV6-1 and TRBJ2-7; TRBD1 matches 8 bases. Germline V gene data show CDR1 as MNHNS and CDR2 as SASEGT. The CDR3 totals 15 residues. The CDR3, as DNA: TGTGCCAGCAGTGAAAGTGGTCCAGGGGGCCTTTTGTTAAGCTTC. Protein sequence: CASSESGPGGLLLSF.

The chain links TRBV6-1 to TRBJ2-1; TRBD1 is a possible D gene (5 bases). Germline CDR1 and CDR2: MNHNS and SASEGT. The CDR3 extends over 16 amino acids. V lost 5 bases and J 8 bases, leaving 22 bases between the germline ends. The chain's CDR3 is CASSPIYGKLGHEQFF. The DNA of the CDR3 is TGTGCCAGCAGTCCGATCTATGGGAAGCTGGGGCATGAGCAGTTCTTC.

The chain joins TRBV4-2 to TRBJ2-7; 8 positions match TRBD2. Per the germline V gene, CDR1 is LGHNA and CDR2 is YNFKEQ. The CDR3 covers 15 residues. J gave up 1 base and V 0 bases, and 2 bases lay outside the gene matches. The CDR3 loop is CASSQDTSGSYEQYF. The CDR3 DNA sequence: TGTGCCAGCAGCCAAGATACTAGCGGTTCCTACGAGCAGTACTTC.

The rearrangement links TRBV6-1 to TRBJ1-1; weak D call: TRBD1 (6 bases). CDR3 length: 14 residues. Germline V gene sequence: CDR1 MNHNS, CDR2 SASEGT. The V and J ends lost 8 bases and 7 bases respectively, with 20 bases between them. This CDR3 reads CASANRGGIDEAFF. CDR3 coding DNA: TGTGCCAGCGCAAACCGCGGGGGCATCGATGAAGCTTTCTTT.

The chain recombines TRBV11-2 with TRBJ1-3; D remains ambiguous. The CDR3 is made up of 14 amino acids. V dropped 5 bases and J dropped 0 bases, with 8 bases sitting between them. Germline CDR1 is SGHAT and CDR2 is FQNNGV. The CDR3 spells CASSPPGSGNTIYF. CDR3 nucleotide sequence: TGTGCCAGCAGCCCTCCCGGCTCTGGAAACACCATATATTTT. The full variable domain, with the rest looked up from reference TRBV11-2 and TRBJ1-3, is EAGVAQSPRYKIIEKRQSVAFWCNPISGHATLYWYQQILGQGPKLLIQFQNNGVVDDSQLPKDRFSAERLKGVDSTLKIQPAKLEDSAVYLCASSPPGSGNTIYFGEGSWLTVV.

This rearrangement joins TRBV5-1 to TRBJ2-1, with 10 nucleotides matching TRBD2. This CDR3 is 15 amino acids long. V gave up 4 bases and J gave up 4 bases; unmatched junction bases: 5. Germline V gene lookup returns CDR1 SGHRS and CDR2 YFSETQ. CDR3: CASSIIAGGYNEQFF. The CDR3 region has the DNA TGCGCCAGCAGCATAATAGCGGGGGGATACAATGAGCAGTTCTTC.

This clonotype appeared a few times. The genes are TRBV24-1 and TRBJ1-2; 9 bases line up with TRBD1. The CDR3 has 16 residues. Germline V lookup: CDR1 KGHDR, CDR2 SFDVKD. V lost 4 bases and J lost 8; bases outside the gene matches: 13. CDR3 sequence reads: CATSDQSTGGLGGYTF. CDR3 sequence (DNA): TGTGCCACCAGTGACCAGTCTACAGGGGGCCTCGGGGGCTACACCTTC.

The rearrangement joins TRBV20-1 to TRBJ1-6; maybe TRBD1 (5 bases). The V gene lost 0 bases and the J gene lost 7 bases, with 16 bases spanning the gap. In germline, CDR1 is DFQATT, CDR2 SNEGSKA (reference sequence). This CDR3 has 16 residues. CDR3 nucleotides: TGCAGTGCTAGAGATCCCAGGGCGGGTCAAAATTCACCCCTCCACTTT. This sequence encodes CSARDPRAGQNSPLHF.

The rearrangement links TRBV2 to TRBJ1-1; TRBD1 matches 8 bases. CDR3 length: 15 amino acids. Germline V lookup: CDR1 SNHLY, CDR2 FYNNEI. With 6 bases clipped from V and 6 bases from J, the junction kept 12 bases outside the gene matches. The CDR3 DNA sequence: TGTGCCAGCAGCCTCGAGACAGGGGCCCTCCCTGAAGCTTTCTTT. Its translation is CASSLETGALPEAFF.

In the case of this clonotype: The junction departs from germline at one end; a sequencing error may be responsible. The rearrangement links TRBV6-1 to TRBJ2-7, with D perhaps matching TRBD1 or TRBD2 (6 bases each). This CDR3 is built from 14 residues. Germline V gene data show CDR1 as MNHNS and CDR2 as SASEGT. The CDR3 is CASSGRDTLYEQYF. CDR3 sequence (DNA): TGCGCCAGCAGTGGGCGGGACACCCTCTACGAGCAGTACTTC.

The chain joins TRBV20-1 to TRBJ2-3, with TRBD2 matching 7 bases. There are 12 residues in the CDR3. Germline assignment: CDR1 DFQATT and CDR2 SNEGSKA (reference sequence). V lost 7 bases and J lost 6; bases outside the gene matches: 7. For the CDR3, the DNA is TGCAGTGGCTCTGGCGGGAGTGATACGCAGTATTTT. Protein sequence: CSGSGGSDTQYF.

V and J are TRBV20-1 and TRBJ1-2; no definite D call. In germline, CDR1 is DFQATT, CDR2 SNEGSKA (reference sequence). This CDR3 comprises 12 residues. Trimming stripped 4 bases from V and 5 bases from J, with 11 bases between. The CDR3 protein is CSATYALYGYTF. In DNA, the CDR3 is TGCAGTGCTACTTATGCGCTTTATGGCTACACCTTC.

In its sample, this clonotype ranks as medium-sized. V and J are TRBV5-1 and TRBJ2-7; 8 bases match TRBD1. The CDR3 covers 14 residues. Germline V gives CDR1 SGHRS, CDR2 YFSETQ. After removal of 4 bases from V and 5 bases from J, the junction contained 8 bases not matched to a gene. The CDR3 DNA sequence: TGCGCCAGCAGCCCAGGACAGGGTGGGAACGAGCAGTACTTC. Its protein is CASSPGQGGNEQYF. Full variable domain (missing parts from reference TRBV5-1 and TRBJ2-7): KAGVTQTPRYLIKTRGQQVTLSCSPISGHRSVSWYQQTPGQGLQFLFEYFSETQRNKGNFPGRFSGRQFSNSRSEMNVSTLELGDSALYLCASSPGQGGNEQYFGPGTRLTVT.

This clonotype was counted once. The chain has TRBV2 and TRBJ1-6; 7 bases agree with TRBD1. The V gene end was trimmed by 10 bases and the J gene end by 7 bases; junction bases not matched to a gene: 10. CDR1 is SNHLY, CDR2 FYNNEI, per germline. The CDR3 extends over 14 amino acids. DNA of the CDR3: TGTGCCACTATCAGGGGGAGAGAGAATTCACCCCTCCACTTT. As protein: CATIRGRENSPLHF.

V is TRBV6-1 and J is TRBJ1-2, with 8 bases fitting TRBD1. Trimming at V came to 1 base and at J to 3 bases, leaving 4 bases not matched to a gene. This CDR3 has 15 residues. Germline V gene data show CDR1 as MNHNS and CDR2 as SASEGT. This CDR3 is CASSEGGQGYYGYTF. CDR3 nucleotides: TGTGCCAGCAGTGAAGGAGGACAGGGCTACTATGGCTACACCTTC.

The V gene is TRBV2, the J gene TRBJ1-2, with no clear D. Germline V gives CDR1 SNHLY, CDR2 FYNNEI. V shed 0 bases and J shed 2 bases, with 7 bases lying between them. This CDR3 comprises 14 residues. The CDR3 here is CASSEAASNYGYTF. The CDR3 coding sequence is TGTGCCAGCAGTGAAGCGGCATCAAACTATGGCTACACCTTC.

This rearrangement joins TRBV28 to TRBJ2-2; D gene ambiguous. V lost 6 bases, J lost 7 bases, and 18 bases lay in between. The CDR3 is made up of 15 amino acids. Germline lookup yields CDR1 MDHEN and CDR2 SYDVKM. The CDR3 region is CASSSLMDGYGELFF. CDR3 DNA: TGTGCCAGCAGCTCTCTGATGGATGGATACGGGGAGCTGTTTTTT.

The rearrangement links TRBV18 to TRBJ1-2; a weak D match, TRBD1 (5 bases). Trimming cost V 3 bases and J 8 bases, with 13 bases left between them. This CDR3 comprises 13 residues. Germline V lookup: CDR1 KGHSH, CDR2 LQKENI. CDR3 coding DNA: TGTGCCAGCTCACCTAGGGACCCGCCAGGCTACACCTTC. Encoded protein: CASSPRDPPGYTF.

V usage is TRBV14 and J usage is TRBJ1-2; D uncertain. The length of the CDR3 is 13 residues. The V gene lost 1 base and the J gene lost 5 bases, with 8 bases spanning the gap. Germline V CDR1 and CDR2: SGHDN, FVKESK. CDR3 residues: CASSQGLQYGYTF. Written as DNA, the CDR3 is TGTGCCAGCAGCCAAGGTCTCCAATATGGCTACACCTTC.

The genes are TRBV20-1 and TRBJ2-1; the match to TRBD2 covers 16 bases. V lost 3 bases and J lost 6; bases outside the gene matches: 5. CDR3 length: 16 residues. Germline values: CDR1 DFQATT, CDR2 SNEGSKA (reference sequence). The CDR3 DNA is TGCAGTGCTAGGGGGACTAGCGGGAGGGGTATCAATGAGCAGTTCTTC. Its translation is CSARGTSGRGINEQFF.

The chain uses TRBV12-3 or TRBV12-4 and TRBJ1-5; D remains ambiguous. With 6 bases removed from V and 3 bases from J, the gap between germline ends came to 12 bases. This CDR3 is 14 amino acids long. CDR3 in DNA: TGTGCCAGCAGCCCAGGACGGAACAATCAGCCCCAGCATTTT. It translates to CASSPGRNNQPQHF.

This rearrangement joins TRBV28 to TRBJ2-7; TRBD2 is a possible D gene (6 bases). Germline V gene data show CDR1 as MDHEN and CDR2 as SYDVKM. Trimming removed 5 bases at V and 7 bases at J, with 15 bases between. The CDR3 runs 13 residues. The CDR3 region is CASSVAGGWEQYF. Here the CDR3 DNA reads TGTGCCAGCAGTGTGGCTGGGGGGTGGGAGCAGTACTTC.

The chain is built from TRBV25-1 and TRBJ2-5; maybe TRBD2 (5 bases). Trimming left V 3 bases short and J 7 bases short, with 15 bases between. Germline assignment: CDR1 MGHDK and CDR2 SYGVNS. This CDR3 is 14 amino acids long. DNA for the CDR3: TGTGCCAGCAGTGAGGAGGTGGGCCGTGGGACCCAGTACTTC. Its translation is CASSEEVGRGTQYF.

This clonotype was detected only a few times. This chain joins TRBV10-3 and TRBJ2-7, with D uncertain. Germline V gene lookup returns CDR1 ENHRY and CDR2 SYGVKD. V lost 9 bases and J lost 5, with 11 bases in between. The CDR3 has 11 residues. CDR3 nucleotide sequence: TGTGCCATTTTGGCGCTTGACGAGCAGTACTTC. Its protein is CAILALDEQYF.

This rearrangement joins TRBV10-3 to TRBJ1-6; 10 bases line up with TRBD1. V gave up 9 bases and J gave up 8 bases; unmatched junction bases: 1. Per the germline V gene, CDR1 is ENHRY and CDR2 is SYGVKD. The CDR3 runs to 12 residues. This chain's CDR3 is CAIGTGDSPLHF. CDR3 bases: TGTGCCATAGGGACAGGGGATTCACCCCTCCACTTT.